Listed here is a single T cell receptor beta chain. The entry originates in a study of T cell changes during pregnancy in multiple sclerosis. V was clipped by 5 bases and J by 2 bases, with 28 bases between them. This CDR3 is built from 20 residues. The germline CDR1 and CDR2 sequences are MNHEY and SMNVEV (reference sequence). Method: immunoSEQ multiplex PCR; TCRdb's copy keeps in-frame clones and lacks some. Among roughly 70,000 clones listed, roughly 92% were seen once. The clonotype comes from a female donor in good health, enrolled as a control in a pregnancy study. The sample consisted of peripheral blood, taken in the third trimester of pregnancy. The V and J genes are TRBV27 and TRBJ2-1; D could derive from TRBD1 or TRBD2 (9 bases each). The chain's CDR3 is CASSTRDREGAGGPYNEQFF. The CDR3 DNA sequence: TGTGCCAGCAGTACCCGGGACAGGGAAGGTGCGGGAGGGCCCTACAATGAGCAGTTCTTC.